This TCR beta chain stems from a study of control samples from healthy donors and cancer patients. This clone was detected a few times. V gave up 0 bases and J gave up 6 bases, with 8 bases separating them. The CDR3 has 13 amino acids. Germline V gene lookup returns CDR1 LGHDT and CDR2 YNNKEL (reference sequence). Clones were sequenced by immunoSEQ multiplex PCR, and TCRdb holds only the in-frame ones, with some missing. The sample records around 130,000 clones, around 87% being singletons. The receptor was derived from a man younger than 45 in good health. This chain joins TRBV3-1 (or the pseudogene TRBV3-2) and TRBJ1-2; a weak D match, TRBD1 (5 bases). Sequenced material: blood. The CDR3 protein is CASSQDPRDGYTF. The CDR3 DNA reads TGTGCCAGCAGCCAAGATCCCAGGGATGGCTACACCTTC.